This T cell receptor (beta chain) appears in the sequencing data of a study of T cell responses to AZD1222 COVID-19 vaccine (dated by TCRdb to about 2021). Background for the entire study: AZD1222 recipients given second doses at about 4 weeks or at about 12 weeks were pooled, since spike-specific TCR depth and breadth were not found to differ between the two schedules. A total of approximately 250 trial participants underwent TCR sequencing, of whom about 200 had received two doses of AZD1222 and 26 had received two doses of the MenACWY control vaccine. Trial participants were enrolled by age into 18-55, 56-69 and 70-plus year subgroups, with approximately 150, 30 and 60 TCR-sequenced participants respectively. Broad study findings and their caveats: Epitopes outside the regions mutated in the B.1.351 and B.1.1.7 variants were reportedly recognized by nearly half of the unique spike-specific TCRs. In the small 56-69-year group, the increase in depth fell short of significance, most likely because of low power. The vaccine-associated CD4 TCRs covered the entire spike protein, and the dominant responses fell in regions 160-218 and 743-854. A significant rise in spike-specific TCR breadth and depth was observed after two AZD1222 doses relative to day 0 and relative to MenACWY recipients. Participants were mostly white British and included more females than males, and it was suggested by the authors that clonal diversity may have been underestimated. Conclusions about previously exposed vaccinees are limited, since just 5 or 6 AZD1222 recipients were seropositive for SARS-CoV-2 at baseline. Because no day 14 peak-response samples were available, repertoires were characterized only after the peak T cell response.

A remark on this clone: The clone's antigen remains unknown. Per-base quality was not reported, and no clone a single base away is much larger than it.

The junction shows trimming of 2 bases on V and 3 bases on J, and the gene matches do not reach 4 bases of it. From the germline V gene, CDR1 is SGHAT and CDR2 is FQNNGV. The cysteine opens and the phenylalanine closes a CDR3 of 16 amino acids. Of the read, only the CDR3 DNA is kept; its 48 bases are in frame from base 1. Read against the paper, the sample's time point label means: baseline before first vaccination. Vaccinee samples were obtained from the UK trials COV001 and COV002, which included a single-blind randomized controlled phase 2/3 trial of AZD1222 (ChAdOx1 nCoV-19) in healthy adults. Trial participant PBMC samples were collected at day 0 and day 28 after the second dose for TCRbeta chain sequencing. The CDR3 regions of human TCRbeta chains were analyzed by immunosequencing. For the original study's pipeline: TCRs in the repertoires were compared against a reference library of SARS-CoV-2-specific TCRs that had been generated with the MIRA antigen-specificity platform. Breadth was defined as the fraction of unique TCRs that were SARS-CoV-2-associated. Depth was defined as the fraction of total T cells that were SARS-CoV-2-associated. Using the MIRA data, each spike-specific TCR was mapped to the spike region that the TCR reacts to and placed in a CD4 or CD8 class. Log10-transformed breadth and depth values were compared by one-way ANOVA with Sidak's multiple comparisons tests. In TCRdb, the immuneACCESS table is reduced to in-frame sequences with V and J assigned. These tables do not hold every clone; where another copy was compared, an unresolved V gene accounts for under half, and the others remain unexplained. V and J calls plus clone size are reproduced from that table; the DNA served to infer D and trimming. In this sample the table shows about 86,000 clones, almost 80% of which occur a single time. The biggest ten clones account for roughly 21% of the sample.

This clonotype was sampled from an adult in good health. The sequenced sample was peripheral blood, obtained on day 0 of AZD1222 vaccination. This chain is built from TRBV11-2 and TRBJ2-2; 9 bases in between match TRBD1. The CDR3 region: CASSLTRDRDTGELFF. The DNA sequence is TGTGCCAGCAGCTTAACCCGGGACAGGGACACCGGGGAGCTGTTTTTT.